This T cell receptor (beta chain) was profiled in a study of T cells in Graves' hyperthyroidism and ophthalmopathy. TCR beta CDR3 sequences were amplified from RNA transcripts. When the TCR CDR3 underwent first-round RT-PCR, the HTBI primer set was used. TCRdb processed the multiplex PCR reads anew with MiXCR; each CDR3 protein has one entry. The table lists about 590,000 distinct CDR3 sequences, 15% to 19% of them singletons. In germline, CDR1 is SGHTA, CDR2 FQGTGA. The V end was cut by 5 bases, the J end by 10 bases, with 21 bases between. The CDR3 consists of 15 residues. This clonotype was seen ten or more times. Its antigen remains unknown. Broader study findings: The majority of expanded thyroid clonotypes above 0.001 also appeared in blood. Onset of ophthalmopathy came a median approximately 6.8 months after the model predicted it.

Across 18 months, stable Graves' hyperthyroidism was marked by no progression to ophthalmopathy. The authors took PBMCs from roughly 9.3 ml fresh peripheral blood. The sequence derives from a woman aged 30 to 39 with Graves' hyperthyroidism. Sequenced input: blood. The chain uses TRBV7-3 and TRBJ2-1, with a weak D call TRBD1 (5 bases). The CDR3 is CASSLRVLGSGEQFF. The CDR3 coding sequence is TGTGCCAGCAGCCTCAGGGTCCTAGGATCAGGGGAGCAGTTCTTC. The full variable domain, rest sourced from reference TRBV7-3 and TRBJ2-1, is GAGVSQTPSNKVTEKGKYVELRCDPISGHTALYWYRQSLGQGPEFLIYFQGTGAADDSGLPNDRFFAVRPEGSVSTLKIQRTERGDSAVYLCASSLRVLGSGEQFFGPGTRLTVL.